Ten or more counts support the clone carrying this T cell receptor (beta chain). These data originate in a study of metastatic and nonmetastatic thyroid tumors. Each patient came to thyroid surgery without any prior treatment (of any kind). MiXCR was used by TCRdb to re-call the PCR reads. The sample contains tens of thousands of clones, about a quarter of which appear only once. The receptor's source is a male donor with papillary thyroid cancer or a benign thyroid nodule (not recorded which). Some clones in this sample may be carry-over from other donors' samples. The material sequenced was blood.

The CDR3 DNA reads as TGTGCCAGCTCATCGGGACAGGGTTCTTCTGGGGCCAACGTCCTGACTTTC. Amino acids: CASSSGQGSSGANVLTF. The chain links TRBV18 to TRBJ2-6; 9 nucleotides align to TRBD1. The germline V gene has CDR1 KGHSH and CDR2 LQKENI. V was pared by 5 bases and J by 1 base, with 6 bases of the junction left unmatched. The CDR3 is 17 amino acids.